The text below deals with one T cell receptor beta chain. The antigen is not known. Using immunoSEQ multiplex PCR, the repertoire was profiled, and TCRdb retains in-frame clones only, with some absent. The top ten hold 0.3% to 0.45% of the sample, which has 75,000 to 95,000 clones, 85% to 95% seen once. The record originates from a study of graft-versus-host responses after intestinal transplantation. CDR3 length equals 18 residues. Germline V gene data show CDR1 as SGHTA and CDR2 as FQGNSA. J gave up 3 bases and V 2 bases, and 14 bases lay outside the gene matches. Sequences were derived from unstimulated CD4+ T cells sorted from spleen or lymph node cells, sampled before transplant. This rearrangement joins TRBV7-2 to TRBJ2-7, with TRBD2 matching over 9 bases. The sequence derives from a human donor who was the organ donor for an intestinal transplant. CDR3 protein: CASSLLAGGPSSLYEQYF. In nucleotides, the CDR3 is TGTGCCAGCAGCTTACTTGCGGGAGGGCCTAGCAGCCTCTACGAGCAGTACTTC.